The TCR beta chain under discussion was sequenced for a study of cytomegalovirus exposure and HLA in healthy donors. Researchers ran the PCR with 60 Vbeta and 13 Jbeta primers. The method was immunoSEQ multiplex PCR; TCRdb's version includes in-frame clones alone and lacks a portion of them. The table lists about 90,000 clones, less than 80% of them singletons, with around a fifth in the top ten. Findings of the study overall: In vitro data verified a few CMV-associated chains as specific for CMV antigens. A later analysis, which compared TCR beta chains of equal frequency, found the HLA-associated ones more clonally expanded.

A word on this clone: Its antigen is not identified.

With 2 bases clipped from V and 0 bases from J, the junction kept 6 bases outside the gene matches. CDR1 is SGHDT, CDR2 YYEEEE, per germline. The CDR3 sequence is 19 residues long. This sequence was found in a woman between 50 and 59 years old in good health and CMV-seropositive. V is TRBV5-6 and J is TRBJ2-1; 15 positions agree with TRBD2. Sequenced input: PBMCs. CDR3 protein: CASSLTGLAGGYSYNEQFF. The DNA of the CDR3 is TGTGCCAGCAGCTTAACGGGACTAGCGGGGGGATACTCCTACAATGAGCAGTTCTTC. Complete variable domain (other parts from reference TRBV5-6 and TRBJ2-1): DAGVTQSPTHLIKTRGQQVTLRCSPKSGHDTVSWYQQALGQGPQFIFQYYEEEERQRGNFPDRFSGHQFPNYSSELNVNALLLGDSALYLCASSLTGLAGGYSYNEQFFGPGTRLTVL.